What follows are 14 T cell receptor beta chains derived from one specimen sequenced in a study of human T cells and chemical hapten exposure. The sample's time point: patch test 2, 6 weeks after DPC sensitization. Treatment defined: therapeutic diphenylcyclopropenone sensitization with weekly scalp DPC. A single record per CDR3 protein comes from TCRdb applying MiXCR to the RACE reads. This table holds over 100,000 distinct CDR3 sequences, 9% to 9.5% found once. The starting material was whole blood, obtained in connection with sensitization to the hapten diphenylcyclopropenone (DPC). The source is a woman aged 40 to 50 with alopecia areata. Some clones in this sample may be carry-over from other donors' samples.

This clonotype was counted between two and nine times. The chain is built from TRBV2 and TRBJ2-6; maybe TRBD2 (5 bases). Trimming took off 1 base at V and 4 bases at J, with 11 bases between the two ends. In germline, CDR1 is SNHLY, CDR2 FYNNEI. This CDR3 region has 16 residues. CDR3 DNA: TGTGCCAGCAGTGAAGGGAGGTTTTCCGGGGCCAACGTCCTGACTTTC. Protein sequence: CASSEGRFSGANVLTF.

This clonotype was detected many times. Here the CDR3 reads CSGAGTYSTDTQYF. The CDR3 nucleotides read TGCAGCGGAGCCGGGACCTATAGCACAGATACGCAGTATTTT. The J gene is TRBJ2-3, the V gene TRBV29-1, with D perhaps being TRBD1 or TRBD2 (5 bases each). This CDR3 spans 14 amino acids. With 7 bases removed from V and 0 bases from J, the gap between germline ends came to 14 bases. CDR1 and CDR2 from the germline V gene are SQVTM and ANQGSEA.

The chain uses TRBV15 and TRBJ1-2; D is unclear. The CDR3 length is 13 residues. Germline loops: CDR1 LNHNV, CDR2 YYDKDF (reference sequence). Between the trimmed V and J ends, which lost 1 base and 5 bases, there was a span of 8 bases. In DNA, the CDR3 is TGTGCCACCAGCAGAGTAGAAGGGTATGGCTACACCTTC. Its translation: CATSRVEGYGYTF.

This clonotype has ten or more counts. The chain uses TRBV7-2 and TRBJ1-5, with TRBD1 as a possible D gene (5 bases). CDR1 and CDR2 (germline): SGHTA, FQGNSA. The V and J ends lost 5 bases and 2 bases respectively, with 13 bases between them. The CDR3 extends over 15 amino acids. CDR3: CASSLSGDGNQPQHF. CDR3 in DNA: TGTGCCAGCAGCCTTTCGGGGGACGGCAATCAGCCCCAGCATTTT. The whole variable domain, filled in from reference TRBV7-2 and TRBJ1-5, reads GAGVSQSPSNKVTEKGKDVELRCDPISGHTALYWYRQSLGQGLEFLIYFQGNSAPDKSGLPSDRFSAERTGGSVSTLTIQRTQQEDSAVYLCASSLSGDGNQPQHFGDGTRLSIL.

This clonotype was seen many times. The V and J genes are TRBV5-8 and TRBJ1-5; no reliable D call. Looked up from germline, CDR1 is SGHTS and CDR2 is YDEGEE. The V gene lost 0 bases and the J gene lost 10 bases, with 14 bases spanning the gap. CDR3 size: 14 residues. The chain's CDR3 is CASSLVGLPGPQHF. The CDR3 DNA follows: TGTGCCAGCAGCTTGGTAGGACTCCCGGGTCCCCAGCATTTT. The variable domain in full, completed from reference TRBV5-8 and TRBJ1-5, reads EAGVTQSPTHLIKTRGQQATLRCSPISGHTSVYWYQQALGLGLQFLLWYDEGEERNRGNFPPRFSGRQFPNYSSELNVNALELEDSALYLCASSLVGLPGPQHFGDGTRLSIL.

Only a few counts were recorded for this clonotype. The gene calls are TRBV7-8 and TRBJ2-3; D might be TRBD2 (7 bases). CDR3 size: 14 residues. The V gene lost 0 bases and the J gene lost 6 bases, with 10 bases spanning the gap. CDR1 is SGHVS, CDR2 FQNEAQ, per germline. For the CDR3, the DNA is TGTGCCAGCAGCTTAGCGGGGGGGCTGGATACGCAGTATTTT. Translated: CASSLAGGLDTQYF.

Concerning this clonotype: This may stem from a read error, because a much larger clone lies one nucleotide away. This chain connects TRBV28 to TRBJ2-7; either TRBD1 or TRBD2 may fit D (5 bases each). The CDR3 consists of 14 residues. Germline V gene lookup returns CDR1 MDHEN and CDR2 SYDVKM. V lost 5 bases and J lost 4, with 15 bases in between. The chain's CDR3 is CASSLRTRRYEQYF. The DNA of the CDR3 is TGTGCCAGCAGTCTCCGGACACGGAGGTACGAGCAGTACTTC. The complete variable domain, with remaining parts taken from reference TRBV28 and TRBJ2-7, reads DVKVTQSSRYLVKRTGEKVFLECVQDMDHENMFWYRQDPGLGLRLIYFSYDVKMKEKGDIPEGYSVSREKKERFSLILESASTNQTSMYLCASSLRTRRYEQYFGPGTRLTVT.

The V call is TRBV20-1, the J call TRBJ1-1; D uncertain. The CDR3 is 14 residues long. In germline, CDR1 is DFQATT, CDR2 SNEGSKA (reference sequence). The V gene lost 3 bases and the J gene lost 6 bases, with 17 bases spanning the gap. In DNA form, the CDR3 reads TGCAGTGCTAGGGTGAGCCCCTCGGACGCTGAAGCTTTCTTT. Translated: CSARVSPSDAEAFF.

This clonotype was counted between two and nine times. The chain recombines TRBV2 with TRBJ2-2; TRBD2 agrees at 10 bases. Unmatched junction bases numbered 6, after V lost 9 bases and J lost 5 bases. Germline CDR1 is SNHLY and CDR2 is FYNNEI. The CDR3 covers 14 residues. The CDR3 protein is CASLAGAWTGELFF. The CDR3 region has the DNA TGTGCCAGTCTAGCGGGGGCATGGACCGGGGAGCTGTTTTTT.

This clonotype was seen at least ten times. This chain links TRBV30 with TRBJ1-4, with D possibly TRBD1 on 5 matching bases. V was shortened by 5 bases and J by 3 bases, with 25 bases between the two germline ends. This CDR3 spans 18 amino acids. Germline loops: CDR1 GTSNPN, CDR2 SVGIG (reference sequence). The CDR3 region is CAWGPGRFGGFSNEKLFF. The CDR3 DNA reads as TGTGCCTGGGGGCCGGGTCGGTTTGGGGGATTCTCTAATGAAAAACTGTTTTTT.

The chain employs TRBV4-1 and TRBJ1-1; 10 bases are shared with TRBD1. The CDR3 totals 16 residues. Germline CDR1 is MGHRA and CDR2 is YSYEKL. The trim removed 1 base at V and 6 bases at J, leaving 8 bases unmatched. The CDR3 is CASSQGQGALGAEAFF. The CDR3 coding sequence is TGCGCCAGCAGCCAAGGACAGGGGGCCCTGGGGGCTGAAGCTTTCTTT.

The rearrangement links TRBV2 to TRBJ2-7, with 11 bases matching TRBD2. The germline V gene has CDR1 SNHLY and CDR2 FYNNEI. The V gene end was trimmed by 5 bases and the J gene end by 1 base; junction bases not matched to a gene: 1. The CDR3 loop spans 14 amino acids. The CDR3 bases are TGTGCCAGCAGTCTAGCGGGGGGTTCCTACGAGCAGTACTTC. Translating it yields CASSLAGGSYEQYF. Variable domain in full (rest from reference TRBV2 and TRBJ2-7): EPEVTQTPSHQVTQMGQEVILRCVPISNHLYFYWYRQILGQKVEFLVSFYNNEISEKSEIFDDQFSVERPDGSNFTLKIRSTKLEDSAMYFCASSLAGGSYEQYFGPGTRLTVT.

This clonotype occurred many times. This chain uses TRBV9 with TRBJ2-1; D perhaps matches TRBD1 (6 bases). V was shortened by 2 bases and J by 0 bases, with 9 bases between the two germline ends. Germline V CDR1 and CDR2: SGDLS, YYNGEE. CDR3 size: 15 residues. The CDR3 protein is CASSVGQSSYNEQFF. The CDR3 DNA is TGTGCCAGCAGCGTTGGACAGAGCTCCTACAATGAGCAGTTCTTC.

The table lists this clonotype with a few counts. The rearrangement links TRBV11-2 to TRBJ2-3, with TRBD1 matching 7 bases. CDR1 is SGHAT, CDR2 FQNNGV, per germline. V was clipped by 3 bases and J by 1 base; unmatched bases: 4. The CDR3 runs 15 residues. As DNA, the CDR3 is TGTGCCAGCAGCTTCTTCGGGACAGGCACAGATACGCAGTATTTT. Its translation: CASSFFGTGTDTQYF. Looking up the rest from reference TRBV11-2 and TRBJ2-3 gives the full variable domain: EAGVAQSPRYKIIEKRQSVAFWCNPISGHATLYWYQQILGQGPKLLIQFQNNGVVDDSQLPKDRFSAERLKGVDSTLKIQPAKLEDSAVYLCASSFFGTGTDTQYFGPGTRLTVL.